This T cell receptor beta chain emerged from a study of blood T cell repertoires in COVID-19. Overall study context: The study drew acute and convalescent COVID-19 samples from the United States, Italy and Spain. The cDNA or gDNA used as material had been derived from T cells, B-cell-depleted T cells, or PBMCs.

Per the authors' pipeline: Nucleated cell number was recorded as an estimate derived from reference gene primer amplification. TCRdb's table, derived via immunoSEQ multiplex PCR, lists solely in-frame clones and lacks some. Clonal size and the V and J genes are those of that table, whereas D and trimming came from the DNA. The table shows fewer than 150,000 clones, with roughly 86% occurring only once. This CDR3 spans 16 amino acids. V lost 0 bases and J lost 0, with 12 bases in between. Germline values: CDR1 SGHTS, CDR2 YDEGEE. This receptor was taken from a woman in her forties or fifties who had recovered from COVID-19. Sequencing was performed on peripheral blood. The chain combines TRBV5-8 with TRBJ2-5; the D gene is possibly TRBD1 (6 bases). CDR3 sequence: CASSLGGAGDQETQYF. CDR3 DNA: TGTGCCAGCAGCTTGGGAGGGGCAGGGGACCAAGAGACCCAGTACTTC.